This is a list of T cell receptor beta chains from one sample in a study of shared T cell receptors in the human thymus. Sequenced by immunoSEQ multiplex PCR; TCRdb stores in-frame clones only, minus some. The table shows hundreds of thousands of clones, with around 87% occurring only once. These records were also assigned to another study, of human thymus T cells.

Specimen: thymocytes. Source of these receptors: a boy in the first two years of life with a congenital heart defect. The CDR3 runs from the conserved cysteine through the conserved F or W. Fields, in order: V gene, D gene, J gene, clone size, CDR3 DNA, CDR3 protein. The D gene is left open where the match is weak. Where a row states a size, it is once, few, many or the class of an expanded clone; other rows omit it.

TRBV27	.	TRBJ2-2	.	TGTGCCAGCAAGGAGCGGGTGGTCGACACCGGGGAGCTGTTTTTT	CASKERVVDTGELFF
TRBV5-5	TRBD1	TRBJ1-2	.	TGTGCCAGCAGCTCACACCGGGACAGCCACCGTTATGGCTACACCTTC	CASSSHRDSHRYGYTF
TRBV6-1	TRBD2	TRBJ2-7	once	TGTGCCAGCAGTGGACTAGCAGTCGAGGCCTACGAGCAGTACTTC	CASSGLAVEAYEQYF
TRBV5-1	.	TRBJ2-3	.	TGCGCCAGCAGCTTGGATGGGGAGGCGCAGTATTTT	CASSLDGEAQYF
TRBV5-4	.	TRBJ2-7	.	TGTGCCAGCAGTCAACCCGACAGCCACTACGAGCAGTACTTC	CASSQPDSHYEQYF
TRBV4-3	TRBD2	TRBJ2-7	.	TGCGCCAGCAGCCAAGGGACTAGCGGGACGCGGAGCTCCTACGAGCAGTACTTC	CASSQGTSGTRSSYEQYF
TRBV14	.	TRBJ1-2	.	TGTGCCAGCAGACCAGGCAGATCTAACTATGGCTACACCTTC	CASRPGRSNYGYTF
TRBV18	.	TRBJ2-2	.	TGTGCCAGCTCAGCCCACCACTCCGGGGAGCTGTTTTTT	CASSAHHSGELFF
TRBV27	TRBD1	TRBJ2-5	.	TGTGCCAGCAGCCCAGGTAGTGGGACAGATCAAGAGACCCAGTACTTC	CASSPGSGTDQETQYF
TRBV15	TRBD2	TRBJ2-5	.	TGTGCCACCAGCTTTCCGGGACTAGCGGGAAAAGAGACCCAGTACTTC	CATSFPGLAGKETQYF
TRBV7-6	.	TRBJ2-7	few	TGTGCCAGCAGCTTATTAACGCAGGTTTCCTACGAGCAGTACTTC	CASSLLTQVSYEQYF
TRBV7-8	.	TRBJ2-5	.	TGTGCCAGCAGCTTAGCCGATCGGACAGCTCGAGAGACCCAGTACTTC	CASSLADRTARETQYF
TRBV7-3	TRBD2	TRBJ2-3	.	TGTGCCAGCAGCCAAGTTGGCGGGAGGGAATATACGCAGTATTTT	CASSQVGGREYTQYF
TRBV10-2	TRBD2	TRBJ2-7	.	TGCGCCAGCCGAACCCCGGGACTAGCGTCCTCCTACGAGCAGTACTTC	CASRTPGLASSYEQYF
TRBV19	.	TRBJ2-3	.	TGTGCCAGTAGTATGCGAGGTCCAGGGCCAGATACGCAGTATTTT	CASSMRGPGPDTQYF
TRBV19	TRBD2	TRBJ2-1	.	TGTGCCAGTAGTACGGGACTAGCGGTCAACAATGAGCAGTTCTTC	CASSTGLAVNNEQFF
TRBV6-1	TRBD1	TRBJ1-2	.	TGTGCCAGCAGTGAAGTCGGGACAGGGGTTAGCTATGGCTACACCTTC	CASSEVGTGVSYGYTF
TRBV19	.	TRBJ1-1	.	TGTGCCAGTAGCCGCCTCGGGGGGCTCACTGAAGCTTTCTTT	CASSRLGGLTEAFF
TRBV18	TRBD1	TRBJ1-2	.	TGTGCCAGCTCGCTACAGGGGAATGGCTACACCTTC	CASSLQGNGYTF
TRBV2	.	TRBJ2-7	.	TGTGCCAGCAGGGGGCGGTACGAGCAGTACTTC	CASRGRYEQYF
TRBV9	.	TRBJ1-2	.	TGTGCCAGCGCGAGCCATGGGGGGGGGCCTAACTATGGCTACACCTTC	CASASHGGGPNYGYTF
TRBV7-9	.	TRBJ2-1	.	TGTGCCAGCAGCCCCCGGATAGTGGGGACTTCCTCCTACAATGAGCAGTTCTTC	CASSPRIVGTSSYNEQFF
TRBV28	.	TRBJ2-7	few	TGTGCCAGCAGCGGAGGGTACGAGCAGTACTTC	CASSGGYEQYF
TRBV29-1	TRBD1	TRBJ1-2	.	TGCAGCGTCCAAGGGGGCGACTATGGCTACACCTTC	CSVQGGDYGYTF
TRBV7-2	.	TRBJ1-1	.	TGTGCCAGCAGCTTACCCCCGCGTGAGTTCGGGGACACTGAAGCTTTCTTT	CASSLPPREFGDTEAFF
TRBV6-5	TRBD2	TRBJ2-1	.	TGTGCCAGCAGTTTAGCGGGAGCCTCCTACAATGAGCAGTTCTTC	CASSLAGASYNEQFF
TRBV27	.	TRBJ1-2	.	TGTGCCAGCAGGCGACGGGATTCGATGGGCTATGGCTACACCTTC	CASRRRDSMGYGYTF
TRBV4-2	TRBD2	TRBJ2-1	few	TGTGCCAGCAGCCAAGAGGAAAGCGGGATTTCTTACAATGAGCAGTTCTTC	CASSQEESGISYNEQFF
TRBV6-1	.	TRBJ2-1	.	TGTGCCAGCAGTGAAGCGGGGGCAAGGTACAATGAGCAGTTCTTC	CASSEAGARYNEQFF
TRBV19	TRBD1	TRBJ2-1	.	TGTGCCAGTAGTACCCCCCCCGGACAGGGTCGCATCAATGAGCAGTTCTTC	CASSTPPGQGRINEQFF